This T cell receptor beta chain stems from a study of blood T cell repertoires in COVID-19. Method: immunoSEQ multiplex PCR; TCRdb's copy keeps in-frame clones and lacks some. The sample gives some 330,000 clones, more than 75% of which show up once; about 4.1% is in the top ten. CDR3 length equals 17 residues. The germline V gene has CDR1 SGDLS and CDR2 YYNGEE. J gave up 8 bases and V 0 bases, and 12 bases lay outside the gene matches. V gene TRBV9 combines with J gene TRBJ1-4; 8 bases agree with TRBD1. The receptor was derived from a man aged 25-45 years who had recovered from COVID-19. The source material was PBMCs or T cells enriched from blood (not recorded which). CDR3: CASSVAWTQDREEKLFF. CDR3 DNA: TGTGCCAGCAGCGTAGCTTGGACCCAGGACAGGGAGGAAAAACTGTTTTTT.